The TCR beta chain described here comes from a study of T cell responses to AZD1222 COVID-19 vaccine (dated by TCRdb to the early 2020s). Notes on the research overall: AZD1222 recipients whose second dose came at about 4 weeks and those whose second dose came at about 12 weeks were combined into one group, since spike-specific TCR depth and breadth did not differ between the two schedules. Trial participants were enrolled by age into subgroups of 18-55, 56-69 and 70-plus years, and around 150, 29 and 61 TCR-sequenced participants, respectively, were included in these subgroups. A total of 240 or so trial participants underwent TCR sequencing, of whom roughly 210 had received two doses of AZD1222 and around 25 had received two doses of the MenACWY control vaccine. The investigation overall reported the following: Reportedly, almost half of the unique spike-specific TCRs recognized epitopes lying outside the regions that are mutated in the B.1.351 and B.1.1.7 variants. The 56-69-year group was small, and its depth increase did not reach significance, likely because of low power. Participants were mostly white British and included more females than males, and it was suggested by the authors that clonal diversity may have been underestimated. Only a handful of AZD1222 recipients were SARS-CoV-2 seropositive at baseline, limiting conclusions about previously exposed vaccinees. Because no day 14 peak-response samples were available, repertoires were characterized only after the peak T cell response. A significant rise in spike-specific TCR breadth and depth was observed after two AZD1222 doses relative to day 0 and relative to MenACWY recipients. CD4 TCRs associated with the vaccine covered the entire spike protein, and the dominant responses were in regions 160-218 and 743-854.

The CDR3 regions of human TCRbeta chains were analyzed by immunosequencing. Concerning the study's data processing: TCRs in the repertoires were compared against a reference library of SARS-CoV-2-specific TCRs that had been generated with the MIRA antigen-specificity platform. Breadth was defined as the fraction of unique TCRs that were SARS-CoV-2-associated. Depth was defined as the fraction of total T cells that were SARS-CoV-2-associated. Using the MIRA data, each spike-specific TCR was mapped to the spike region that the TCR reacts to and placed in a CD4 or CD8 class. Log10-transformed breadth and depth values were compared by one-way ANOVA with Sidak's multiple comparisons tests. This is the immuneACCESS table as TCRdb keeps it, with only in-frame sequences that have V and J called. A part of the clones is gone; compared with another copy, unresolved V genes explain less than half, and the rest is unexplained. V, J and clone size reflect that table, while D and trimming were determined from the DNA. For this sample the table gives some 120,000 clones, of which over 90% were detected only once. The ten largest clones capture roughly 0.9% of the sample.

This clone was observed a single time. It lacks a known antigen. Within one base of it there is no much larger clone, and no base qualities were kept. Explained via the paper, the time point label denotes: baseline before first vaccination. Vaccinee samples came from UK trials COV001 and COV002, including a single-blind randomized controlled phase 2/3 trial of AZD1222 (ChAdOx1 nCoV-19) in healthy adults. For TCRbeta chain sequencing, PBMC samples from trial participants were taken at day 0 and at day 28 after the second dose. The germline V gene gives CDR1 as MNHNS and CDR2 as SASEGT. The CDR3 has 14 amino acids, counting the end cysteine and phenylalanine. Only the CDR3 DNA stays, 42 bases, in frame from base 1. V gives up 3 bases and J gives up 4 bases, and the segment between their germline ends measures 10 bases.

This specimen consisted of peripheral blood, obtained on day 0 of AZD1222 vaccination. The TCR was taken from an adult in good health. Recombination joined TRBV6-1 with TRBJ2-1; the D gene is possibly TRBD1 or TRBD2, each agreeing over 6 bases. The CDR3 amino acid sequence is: CASSDPGAYNEQFF. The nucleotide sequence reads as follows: TGTGCCAGCAGTGATCCGGGGGCTTACAATGAGCAGTTCTTC.